The T cell receptor (beta chain) described here comes from a study of CD8 T cells in Susac syndrome. The junction had 2 bases not matched to a gene; V was cut back by 6 bases and J by 6 bases. The germline CDR1 and CDR2 sequences are MNHEY and SVGEGT. This CDR3 comprises 13 residues. Random hexamers were used to reverse transcribe the RNA input (about 0.45 to 1 ug). An immunoSEQ multiplex PCR amplified TCR beta CDR3 over 54 Vbeta and 13 Jbeta. MiXCR, applied by TCRdb to the immunoSEQ multiplex PCR reads, yields one record per CDR3 protein. The sample consists of about 300,000 distinct CDR3 sequences, about 88% of them appearing once. Each multiple sclerosis control was a treatment-naive patient with relapsing-remitting disease that was either stable or active.

The sequencing input was CD8+ T cells from PBMCs. This receptor was obtained from a human donor with multiple sclerosis. J is TRBJ1-5 and V is TRBV6-2 or TRBV6-3; TRBD1 aligns across 10 bases. The CDR3 bases are TGTGCCAGCAGGGGACAGGGGACTCAGCCCCAGCATTTT. This translates into CASRGQGTQPQHF.